The entry below gives a single TCR beta chain sequence along with its context. The antigen is unknown. Together with a sample-barcoded 5' primer, a J-beta primer mix was included in a second PCR lasting about 6 to 12 cycles. TCRdb re-called the 5' RACE reads with MiXCR, one entry per CDR3 protein. The table has about 1.6 million distinct CDR3 sequences, around 36% seen once; the top ten hold over 9%. Germline values: CDR1 DFQATT, CDR2 SNEGSKA (reference sequence). This CDR3 has 14 residues. The V gene lost 6 bases and the J gene lost 0 bases, with 15 bases spanning the gap. This specimen belongs to a study of blood T cells in healthy people across ages. Study findings and constraints: Naive CD4+ cell counts and diversity both ran higher in long-lived than in aged donors.

This receptor was obtained from a woman aged 30 to 39 in good health. The sequencing input was blood. J is TRBJ2-7 and V is TRBV20-1; D ambiguous. CDR3 DNA: TGCAGTGCAAAAAGGGCGAAGAGCTCCTACGAGCAGTACTTC. Amino acids: CSAKRAKSSYEQYF.